A selection of T cell receptor beta chains follows, all from one sample in a study of immune evolution from preneoplasia to lung adenocarcinoma. Method: immunoSEQ multiplex PCR; TCRdb's copy keeps in-frame clones and lacks some. There are under 9,500 clones in the sample; roughly three quarters occur only once, and roughly 8% lies in the top ten. Sample: FFPE minimally invasive lung adenocarcinoma tissue. Every receptor here comes from a person in their 70s with lung adenocarcinoma. Both conserved end residues are part of each CDR3. D genes are given only for firm matches. Where a row states a size, it is once, few, many or the class of an expanded clone; other rows omit it.

J: TRBJ2-6; size: -; length: 16; D: -; V: TRBV6-4; DNA: TGTGCCAGCAGTGAGCGGGGAGGATCTGGGGCCAACGTCCTGACTTTC; CDR3: CASSERGGSGANVLTF
J: TRBJ1-1; size: once; length: 10; D: -; V: TRBV2; DNA: TGTGCCAGCAGGGAGGAGGAAGCTTTCTTT; CDR3: CASREEEAFF
J: TRBJ2-1; size: -; length: 13; D: -; V: TRBV18; DNA: TGTGCCAGCTCATGGCGAAGTTTGCGGGAGCAGTTCTTC; CDR3: CASSWRSLREQFF
J: TRBJ2-3; size: once; length: 14; D: -; V: TRBV25-1; DNA: TGTGCCAGCAGTGTGGGTGGGGTTGCGGATACGCAGTATTTT; CDR3: CASSVGGVADTQYF
J: TRBJ2-2; size: -; length: 16; D: TRBD1; V: TRBV7-3; DNA: TGTGCCAGCAGCAGACAGGGCTCGATGGACACCGGGGAGCTGTTTTTT; CDR3: CASSRQGSMDTGELFF
J: TRBJ2-3; size: -; length: 12; D: -; V: TRBV7-9; DNA: TGTGCCAGTACCCCTGGGGGGAATACGCAGTATTTT; CDR3: CASTPGGNTQYF
J: TRBJ2-2; size: -; length: 14; D: -; V: TRBV7-3; DNA: TGTGCCAGCAGCTTAGGGGACCGGACCGGGGAGCTGTTTTTT; CDR3: CASSLGDRTGELFF
J: TRBJ2-7; size: few; length: 14; D: -; V: TRBV30; DNA: TGTGCCTGGGACCAAGGACAGAGCTCCTACGAGCAGTACTTC; CDR3: CAWDQGQSSYEQYF
J: TRBJ2-1; size: -; length: 14; D: -; V: TRBV15; DNA: TGTGCCACCAGCAGAGACCGTGGCTACAATGAGCAGTTCTTC; CDR3: CATSRDRGYNEQFF
J: TRBJ1-4; size: -; length: 14; D: TRBD1; V: TRBV6-5; DNA: TGTGCCAGCAGTTCCGACAGGGTAAATGAAAAACTGTTTTTT; CDR3: CASSSDRVNEKLFF
J: TRBJ1-5; size: -; length: 13; D: TRBD1; V: TRBV28; DNA: TGTGCCAGCAGTCATCTGAGCCTGACAGGGAGGCGTTTT; CDR3: CASSHLSLTGRRF
J: TRBJ2-1; size: -; length: 16; D: TRBD2; V: TRBV28; DNA: TGTGCCAGCAGTACACCGAGCGGGAGACACCACAATGAGCAGTTCTTC; CDR3: CASSTPSGRHHNEQFF
J: TRBJ1-2; size: -; length: 11; D: -; V: TRBV20-1; DNA: TGCAGTGACAGGGAGATCTATGGCTACACCTTC; CDR3: CSDREIYGYTF
J: TRBJ2-3; size: few; length: 13; D: -; V: TRBV7-9; DNA: TGTGCCAGCAGCCCAGGTTATTCAGATACGCAGTATTTT; CDR3: CASSPGYSDTQYF
J: TRBJ1-2; size: once; length: 13; D: -; V: TRBV15; DNA: TGTGCCACCAGCAGAGAAGAAGGGGATGGCTACACCTTC; CDR3: CATSREEGDGYTF
J: TRBJ2-5; size: once; length: 15; D: -; V: TRBV13; DNA: TGTGCCAGCAGCTTGGGGAACACGCGGCAAGAGACCCAGTACTTC; CDR3: CASSLGNTRQETQYF
J: TRBJ1-1; size: few; length: 12; D: -; V: TRBV6-6; DNA: TGTGCCAGCAGTGAGGGGAAGGCTGAAGCTTTCTTT; CDR3: CASSEGKAEAFF
J: TRBJ2-7; size: -; length: 14; D: TRBD1; V: TRBV29-1; DNA: TGCAGCGTCGCCCTGGGACAGAAAGACTACGAGCAGTACTTC; CDR3: CSVALGQKDYEQYF
J: TRBJ2-3; size: -; length: 16; D: TRBD2; V: TRBV6-5; DNA: TGTGCCAGCAGTTATACTAGCGGGAGGGTAGGAGATACGCAGTATTTT; CDR3: CASSYTSGRVGDTQYF
J: TRBJ2-1; size: -; length: 15; D: TRBD2; V: TRBV4-1; DNA: TGCGCCAGCAGCCCTCTAGCGGGAGGAAACAATGAGCAGTTCTTC; CDR3: CASSPLAGGNNEQFF
J: TRBJ2-3; size: large; length: 15; D: -; V: TRBV9; DNA: TGTGCCAGCAGCGTAGCCGGGAACCCCACAGATACGCAGTATTTT; CDR3: CASSVAGNPTDTQYF
J: TRBJ2-5; size: -; length: 15; D: TRBD1; V: TRBV7-6; DNA: TGTGCCAGCAGCCCCGGGACAGGGTCTCAGGAGACCCAGTACTTC; CDR3: CASSPGTGSQETQYF
J: TRBJ2-3; size: -; length: 18; D: TRBD2; V: TRBV15; DNA: TGTGCCACCAGCCCTTACCCGCCCGGGACTAGCGCCGCAGATACGCAGTATTTT; CDR3: CATSPYPPGTSAADTQYF
J: TRBJ2-7; size: few; length: 13; D: -; V: TRBV6-6; DNA: TGTGCCAGCAGTACCCCCCCAGCCTACGAGCAGTACTTC; CDR3: CASSTPPAYEQYF
J: TRBJ2-3; size: -; length: 14; D: TRBD2; V: TRBV5-4; DNA: TGTGCCAGCACACTCGGGGGAGGGTCAGATACGCAGTATTTT; CDR3: CASTLGGGSDTQYF
J: TRBJ1-2; size: -; length: 15; D: -; V: TRBV28; DNA: TGTGCCAGCAGTTTCTCTGGCGGACTGGGGGGTGGCTACACCTTC; CDR3: CASSFSGGLGGGYTF
J: TRBJ1-4; size: -; length: 15; D: TRBD1; V: TRBV7-2; DNA: TGTGCCAGCAGCGCGGACAGGGTCTCTAATGAAAAACTGTTTTTT; CDR3: CASSADRVSNEKLFF
J: TRBJ1-5; size: -; length: 13; D: -; V: TRBV5-6; DNA: TGTGCCAGCAGCTTGGCGGGCAATCAGCCCCAGCATTTT; CDR3: CASSLAGNQPQHF
J: TRBJ1-1; size: -; length: 12; D: TRBD1; V: TRBV7-2; DNA: TGTGCCAGCAGCACCGACAGGGGGAAAGCTTTCTTT; CDR3: CASSTDRGKAFF
J: TRBJ1-5; size: once; length: 16; D: TRBD1; V: TRBV7-9; DNA: TGTGCCAGCAGCTTAGGGACAGGGGTGGGCAATCAGCCCCAGCATTTT; CDR3: CASSLGTGVGNQPQHF
J: TRBJ2-1; size: -; length: 15; D: TRBD1; V: TRBV5-1; DNA: TGCGCCAGCAGCTTGGGGACAGGTACCTACAGTGAGCAGTTCTTC; CDR3: CASSLGTGTYSEQFF
J: TRBJ2-2; size: -; length: 15; D: -; V: TRBV19; DNA: TGTGCCAGTAGTGCGGTGATAGCGAACACCGGGGAGCTGTTTTTT; CDR3: CASSAVIANTGELFF
J: TRBJ1-1; size: -; length: 14; D: TRBD1; V: TRBV14; DNA: TGTGCCAGCAGGAGCCAGGGGGCTTTCTCTGAAGCTTTCTTT; CDR3: CASRSQGAFSEAFF
J: TRBJ2-1; size: -; length: 15; D: -; V: TRBV7-7; DNA: TGTGCTAGCAGCCCAGGGGTAGCCGCCTACAATGAGCAGTTCTTC; CDR3: CASSPGVAAYNEQFF
J: TRBJ2-7; size: -; length: 16; D: TRBD2; V: TRBV29-1; DNA: TGCAGCGTTGAGGAACAGGGGACTAGCGGGAGGTACGAGCAGTACTTC; CDR3: CSVEEQGTSGRYEQYF
J: TRBJ2-3; size: -; length: 13; D: -; V: TRBV9; DNA: TGTGCCAGCAACAGCGGTTCCACAGATACGCAGTATTTT; CDR3: CASNSGSTDTQYF
J: TRBJ1-3; size: -; length: 15; D: -; V: TRBV5-6; DNA: TGTGCCAGCAGCTTGATGCAGAACTCTGGAAACACCATATATTTT; CDR3: CASSLMQNSGNTIYF
J: TRBJ1-5; size: few; length: 14; D: -; V: TRBV7-2; DNA: TGTGCCAGCAGCTTAGCTGGCCCGACTCAGCCCCAGCATTTT; CDR3: CASSLAGPTQPQHF
J: TRBJ1-2; size: -; length: 15; D: -; V: TRBV5-3; DNA: TGTGCCAGCAGCTTGCACTTAGAAGGGAGGTATGGCTACACCTTC; CDR3: CASSLHLEGRYGYTF
J: TRBJ2-3; size: once; length: 14; D: -; V: TRBV7-8; DNA: TGTGCCAGCAGCTTAGAGGGGAACACAGATACGCAGTATTTT; CDR3: CASSLEGNTDTQYF
J: TRBJ1-1; size: -; length: 18; D: TRBD1; V: TRBV5-6; DNA: TGTGCCAGCAGCTTGTGGGGGGCCGGGACAGGGAAAAACACTGAAGCTTTCTTT; CDR3: CASSLWGAGTGKNTEAFF
J: TRBJ2-3; size: once; length: 16; D: TRBD1; V: TRBV27; DNA: TGTGCCAGCAGTCACATCCGGGACAGGGGATGGGATACGCAGTATTTT; CDR3: CASSHIRDRGWDTQYF
J: TRBJ2-5; size: -; length: 12; D: -; V: TRBV30; DNA: TGTGCCTGGAGTGTAGGGGAAGAGACCCAGTACTTC; CDR3: CAWSVGEETQYF
J: TRBJ2-3; size: -; length: 17; D: TRBD2; V: TRBV4-1; DNA: TGCGCCAGCAGCCAAGGTCAGGAAGCGGGGGACCCAGATACGCAGTATTTT; CDR3: CASSQGQEAGDPDTQYF
J: TRBJ2-5; size: -; length: 19; D: TRBD2; V: TRBV5-6; DNA: TGTGCCAGCAGCACAGACGGCGGCCTAGCGGGAGGGCCTGGGGAGACCCAGTACTTC; CDR3: CASSTDGGLAGGPGETQYF
J: TRBJ1-4; size: once; length: 15; D: TRBD1; V: TRBV6-5; DNA: TGTGCCAGCAGTTACTCAAGTGCAGGGGGTGAAAAACTGTTTTTT; CDR3: CASSYSSAGGEKLFF
J: TRBJ1-2; size: -; length: 12; D: TRBD1; V: TRBV2; DNA: TGTGCCAGCAGTGAAGAGGGACGGGACAGGCTTTTC; CDR3: CASSEEGRDRLF
J: TRBJ2-3; size: -; length: 13; D: -; V: TRBV6-5; DNA: TGTGCCAGCAGTTACCAGGAGGGGGATACGCAGTATTTT; CDR3: CASSYQEGDTQYF
J: TRBJ1-1; size: -; length: 13; D: -; V: TRBV27; DNA: TGTGCCAGCAGTCACAACAAGAACACTGAAGCTTTCTTT; CDR3: CASSHNKNTEAFF
J: TRBJ2-1; size: -; length: 12; D: -; V: TRBV6-6; DNA: TGTGCCAGCAGCCAGACAGGCAATGAGCAGTTCTTC; CDR3: CASSQTGNEQFF
J: TRBJ1-1; size: once; length: 15; D: -; V: TRBV5-6; DNA: TGTGCCAGCAGCTTAGGGACGGTCTACGGACCAGAAGCTTTCTTT; CDR3: CASSLGTVYGPEAFF